A single sample is the source of the 23 T cell receptor beta chains below, sequenced in a study of human T cells and chemical hapten exposure. Sample time point: patch test 2, 6 weeks after DPC sensitization. Treatment indicated: therapeutic diphenylcyclopropenone sensitization with weekly scalp DPC. TCRdb re-derived calls from the RACE reads in MiXCR, one entry per CDR3 protein. The repertoire holds about 94,000 distinct CDR3 sequences, with about 9% as singletons. Source: whole blood, taken in connection with sensitization to the hapten diphenylcyclopropenone (DPC). The source of these receptors is a woman in her forties with alopecia areata. Some clones in this sample may be carry-over from other donors' samples.

This clonotype was picked up many times. The genes are TRBV2 and TRBJ2-2; a possible D gene is TRBD1 (6 bases). Trimming cost V 4 bases and J 7 bases, with 13 bases left between them. Germline-derived CDR1 and CDR2 are SNHLY and FYNNEI. The CDR3 length is 14 residues. The CDR3 loop reads CASSAAGAVGELFF. CDR3 coding DNA: TGTGCCAGCAGTGCTGCAGGGGCAGTCGGGGAGCTGTTTTTT.

This chain connects TRBV7-6 to TRBJ1-1, with D unclear. This CDR3 spans 16 amino acids. CDR1 and CDR2 from the germline V gene are SGHVS and FNYEAQ. V was cut by 5 bases and J by 3 bases, with 19 bases left in between. The CDR3 reads CASSQTSSGSDTEAFF. CDR3 in DNA: TGTGCCAGCAGCCAAACCTCGTCGGGGTCTGACACTGAAGCTTTCTTT.

CDR3 in DNA: TGTGCCAGCAGCGTAGTGGGGCAGGAATACAATGAGCAGTTCTTC. Its translation: CASSVVGQEYNEQFF. The chain couples TRBV9 to TRBJ2-1; possible D gene TRBD1, 5 bases. The CDR3 length is 15 residues. Looked up from germline, CDR1 is SGDLS and CDR2 is YYNGEE. V was shortened by 0 bases and J by 4 bases, with 11 bases between the two germline ends.

This clonotype was counted ten times or more. V usage is TRBV29-1 and J usage is TRBJ2-2, with D unclear. Deletions cut 4 bases from V and 4 bases from J, with 13 bases between. The CDR3 totals 14 residues. Germline CDR1 is SQVTM and CDR2 is ANQGSEA. The DNA of the CDR3 is TGCAGCGTTGTCTCCCTTCTCGGCACCGGGGAGCTGTTTTTT. Its protein is CSVVSLLGTGELFF.

This sequence joins TRBV6-5 and TRBJ2-7; possibly TRBD1 for D (7 bases). The CDR3 totals 15 residues. Trimming took 2 bases from V and 1 from J, leaving 12 bases between them. CDR1 is MNHEY and CDR2 is SVGAGI in the germline V gene. Written as DNA, the CDR3 is TGTGCCAGCAGTTACGGGCAGGGGGGTTCCTACGAGCAGTACTTC. This encodes CASSYGQGGSYEQYF.

A few counts support this clonotype. The CDR3 is CASSFPGGVGNGYTF. The CDR3 bases are TGTGCCAGCAGCTTTCCAGGGGGCGTCGGAAATGGCTACACCTTC. The chain carries TRBV5-6 and TRBJ1-2; 8 nucleotides agree with TRBD1. The CDR3 loop spans 15 amino acids. Germline assignment: CDR1 SGHDT and CDR2 YYEEEE. V shed 2 bases and J 6 bases; nucleotides not matched to a gene: 9. The full variable domain, completed using reference TRBV5-6 and TRBJ1-2, is DAGVTQSPTHLIKTRGQQVTLRCSPKSGHDTVSWYQQALGQGPQFIFQYYEEEERQRGNFPDRFSGHQFPNYSSELNVNALLLGDSALYLCASSFPGGVGNGYTFGSGTRLTVV.

This clonotype was seen more than once but under ten times. The CDR3 nucleotides read TGCGCCAGCAGTCAGGTGGGGGCGGACTATGGCTACACCTTC. Translation gives CASSQVGADYGYTF. The chain combines TRBV4-3 with TRBJ1-2; D possibly corresponds to TRBD1 (6 bases). This CDR3 comprises 14 residues. The germline V and J ends were trimmed by 6 bases and 3 bases, with 14 bases remaining between them. The V gene's germline CDR1 is LGHNA and CDR2 YSLEER.

The chain combines TRBV7-2 with TRBJ1-3; TRBD1 might be the D (5 bases). CDR1 SGHTA and CDR2 FQGNSA come from the germline V gene. Trimming took 3 bases from V and 3 from J, leaving 12 bases between them. The CDR3 spans 15 residues. Written as DNA, the CDR3 is TGTGCCAGCAGCTTTTTTCAGGGCTTTGGAAACACCATATATTTT. Encoded protein: CASSFFQGFGNTIYF.

Only a few counts were recorded for this clonotype. The V and J genes are TRBV12-3 or TRBV12-4 and TRBJ2-1; possibly TRBD1 or TRBD2 for D (7 bases each). The CDR3 totals 11 residues. Trimming took 8 bases from V and 9 from J, leaving 11 bases between them. Here the CDR3 DNA reads TGTGCCAGCCCCAGGGGGGGTGAGCAGTTCTTC. Its protein product is CASPRGGEQFF.

This clonotype occurred many times. The chain recombines TRBV7-9 with TRBJ2-3; D gene uncertain. Trimming stripped 5 bases from V and 6 bases from J, with 9 bases between. This CDR3 has 12 amino acids. In germline, CDR1 is SEHNR, CDR2 FQNEAQ (reference sequence). The CDR3 nucleotides read TGTGCCAGCAGCCTGGCAGAGGATACGCAGTATTTT. This encodes CASSLAEDTQYF.

This clonotype has at least ten counts. The rearrangement joins TRBV10-3 to TRBJ2-2; D is ambiguous. This CDR3 has 15 amino acids. CDR1 and CDR2 (germline): ENHRY, SYGVKD. Trimming removed 0 bases at V and 4 bases at J, with 9 bases between. This CDR3 reads CAISESTRLTGELFF. The CDR3 coding sequence is TGTGCCATCAGTGAGTCAACACGGCTCACCGGGGAGCTGTTTTTT.

This clonotype has a count of ten or more. V usage is TRBV7-9 and J usage is TRBJ2-2; D is unresolved. The CDR3 sequence is 18 residues long. The V end lost 0 bases, the J end lost 2 bases, and 16 bases lay between the germline ends. Germline CDR1 SEHNR, CDR2 FQNEAQ (reference sequence). The chain's CDR3 is CASSLALDNRLNTGELFF. The CDR3 region has the DNA TGTGCCAGCAGCTTAGCGCTCGACAACAGACTTAACACCGGGGAGCTGTTTTTT. Combining the CDR3 with reference TRBV7-9 and TRBJ2-2 gives the whole variable domain DTGVSQNPRHKITKRGQNVTFRCDPISEHNRLYWYRQTLGQGPEFLTYFQNEAQLEKSRLLSDRFSAERPKGSFSTLEIQRTEQGDSAMYLCASSLALDNRLNTGELFFGEGSRLTVL.

Only a few counts were recorded for this clonotype. The chain employs TRBV6-5 and TRBJ2-7; 7 nucleotides line up with TRBD1. This CDR3 contains 14 residues. The germline CDR1 and CDR2 sequences are MNHEY and SVGAGI. The V and J ends lost 3 bases and 4 bases, in that order; junction bases with no gene match: 6. CDR3 sequence (DNA): TGTGCCAGCAGTTATGACAGGGTCGGTTACGAGCAGTACTTC. Protein sequence: CASSYDRVGYEQYF.

Points on this clonotype: A much larger clone is a single base away; this may be a read error. This chain uses TRBV12-3 or TRBV12-4 with TRBJ2-7, with D possibly called TRBD1 or TRBD2 (5 bases each). This CDR3 is 12 amino acids long. The ends were cut back, 3 bases at V and 6 bases at J, with 9 bases in the middle. The CDR3 protein is CASSFSGPEQYF. In DNA, the CDR3 is TGTGCCAGCAGTTTCTCGGGGCCCGAGCAGTACTTC.

In its sample, this clonotype was seen a few times. J is TRBJ2-2 and V is TRBV9; D is unresolved. The V and J ends lost 0 bases and 6 bases respectively, with 9 bases between them. The CDR3 runs to 14 residues. From germline, CDR1 is SGDLS and CDR2 YYNGEE. This CDR3 is CASSVDVRPGELFF. CDR3 bases: TGTGCCAGCAGCGTAGACGTCCGCCCCGGGGAGCTGTTTTTT.

V gene TRBV4-3 combines with J gene TRBJ2-2; 8 positions match TRBD1. CDR1 and CDR2 (germline): LGHNA, YSLEER. The CDR3 has 15 amino acids. Unmatched junction bases numbered 7, after V lost 4 bases and J lost 6 bases. CDR3 in amino acids: CASSRGPQGAGELFF. The CDR3, as DNA: TGCGCCAGCAGCCGGGGCCCACAGGGGGCCGGGGAGCTGTTTTTT.

This clonotype was seen ten or more times. The rearrangement links TRBV7-9 to TRBJ2-7, with a tentative D call TRBD1 (6 bases). From germline, CDR1 is SEHNR and CDR2 FQNEAQ (reference sequence). V lost 4 bases and J lost 0, with 16 bases in between. This CDR3 comprises 16 residues. The chain's CDR3 is CASSSPTGIASYEQYF. CDR3 coding DNA: TGTGCCAGCAGCTCCCCGACAGGAATCGCCTCCTACGAGCAGTACTTC.

This clonotype was observed a handful of times. J is TRBJ1-1 and V is TRBV5-6; D is ambiguous. Trimming cost V 1 base and J 1 base, with 2 bases left between them. Germline V gene lookup returns CDR1 SGHDT and CDR2 YYEEEE. The length of the CDR3 is 12 residues. The CDR3 spells CASSLWNTEAFF. CDR3 sequence (DNA): TGTGCCAGCAGCTTGTGGAACACTGAAGCTTTCTTT. The full variable domain, completed using reference TRBV5-6 and TRBJ1-1, is DAGVTQSPTHLIKTRGQQVTLRCSPKSGHDTVSWYQQALGQGPQFIFQYYEEEERQRGNFPDRFSGHQFPNYSSELNVNALLLGDSALYLCASSLWNTEAFFGQGTRLTVV.

The rearrangement joins TRBV21-1 to TRBJ2-7; TRBD1 reflects the table's D call only, with no check against the DNA. TRBV21-1 is a pseudogene segment. The CDR3 is 17 residues long. In DNA, the CDR3 is TGTGCCAGCAGCAAAGGTTTAAGGGGACAGTTCTCCTACGAGCAGTACTTC. Protein sequence: CASSKGLRGQFSYEQYF.

The gene calls are TRBV12-3 or TRBV12-4 and TRBJ2-4; D perhaps matches TRBD2 (5 bases). With 4 bases removed from V and 2 bases from J, the gap between germline ends came to 9 bases. The CDR3 sequence is 14 residues long. CDR3 residues: CASSSGSTKNIQYF. The CDR3 nucleotides are TGTGCCAGCAGTTCTGGGAGCACCAAAAACATTCAGTACTTC.

This rearrangement joins TRBV28 to TRBJ2-3; 12 bases map to TRBD2. Trimming cost V 7 bases and J 5 bases; bases outside gene matches: 4. This CDR3 comprises 14 residues. Germline CDR1 and CDR2: MDHEN and SYDVKM. This CDR3 is CASNRTSGKDTQYF. CDR3 DNA sequence: TGTGCCAGCAACCGGACTAGCGGGAAAGATACGCAGTATTTT.

The sample holds many counts of this clonotype. V is TRBV12-3 or TRBV12-4 and J is TRBJ1-1, with D possibly being TRBD1 (6 bases). The germline V and J ends were trimmed by 7 bases and 3 bases, with 12 bases remaining between them. This CDR3 has 13 amino acids. The CDR3 DNA sequence: TGTGCCAGCAAAAGGGCAGGGGACACTGAAGCTTTCTTT. It specifies CASKRAGDTEAFF.

This clonotype showed up many times. The genes are TRBV12-3 or TRBV12-4 and TRBJ2-7, with 9 bases fitting TRBD1. V dropped 3 bases and J dropped 5; count of bases not matched to a gene: 5. The CDR3 has 14 amino acids. Written as DNA, the CDR3 is TGTGCCAGCAGTTTGGGGACAGGGTACGACGAGCAGTACTTC. It is translated as CASSLGTGYDEQYF.